This T cell receptor beta chain stems from a study of blood T cell repertoires in COVID-19. The wider study: The United States, Italy and Spain were the sources of the acute and convalescent COVID-19 samples. PBMCs, B-cell-depleted T cells, or T cells provided the cDNA or gDNA that made up the material.

CDR3 length: 14 amino acids. Germline V gene sequence: CDR1 SGHRS, CDR2 YFSETQ. The trim removed 4 bases at V and 0 bases at J, leaving 2 bases unmatched. Original methodology: Amplification of reference gene primers provided the estimated nucleated cell counts. Using immunoSEQ multiplex PCR, the repertoire was profiled, and TCRdb retains in-frame clones only, with some absent. For V, J and clone size, that table is used; D and trimming come from the DNA. Among tens of thousands of clones listed, roughly 85% were seen once. The sample was peripheral blood. The chain joins TRBV5-1 to TRBJ1-2; TRBD1 matches 8 bases. This TCR was sampled from a man older than 75 with acute or convalescent COVID-19. The CDR3 protein is CASSMGQANYGYTF. In nucleotides, the CDR3 is TGCGCCAGCAGCATGGGACAGGCTAACTATGGCTACACCTTC.